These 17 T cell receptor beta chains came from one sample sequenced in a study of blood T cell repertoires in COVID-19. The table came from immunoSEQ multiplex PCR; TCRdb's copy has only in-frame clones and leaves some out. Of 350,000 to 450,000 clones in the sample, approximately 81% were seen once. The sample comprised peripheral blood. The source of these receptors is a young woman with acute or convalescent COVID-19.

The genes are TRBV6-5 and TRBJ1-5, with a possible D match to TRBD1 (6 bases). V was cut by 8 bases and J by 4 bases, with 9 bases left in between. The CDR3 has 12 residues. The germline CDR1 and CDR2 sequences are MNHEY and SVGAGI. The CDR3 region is CASGGANQPQHF. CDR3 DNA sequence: TGTGCCAGCGGGGGGGCAAATCAGCCCCAGCATTTT.

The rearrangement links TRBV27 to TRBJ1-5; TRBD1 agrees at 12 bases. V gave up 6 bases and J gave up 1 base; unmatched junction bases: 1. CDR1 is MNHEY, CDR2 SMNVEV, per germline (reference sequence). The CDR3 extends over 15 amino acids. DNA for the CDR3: TGTGCCAGCAGGGGACAGGGGGCGAGCAATCAGCCCCAGCATTTT. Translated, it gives CASRGQGASNQPQHF.

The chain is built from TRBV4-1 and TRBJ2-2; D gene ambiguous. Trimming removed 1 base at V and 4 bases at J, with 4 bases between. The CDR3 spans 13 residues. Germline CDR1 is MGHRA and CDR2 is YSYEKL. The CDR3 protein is CASSQGGTGELFF. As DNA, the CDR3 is TGCGCCAGCAGCCAAGGAGGCACCGGGGAGCTGTTTTTT.

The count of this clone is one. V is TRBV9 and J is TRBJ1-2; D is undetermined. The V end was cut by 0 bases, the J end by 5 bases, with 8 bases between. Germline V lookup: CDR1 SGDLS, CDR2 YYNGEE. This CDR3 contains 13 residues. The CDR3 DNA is TGTGCCAGCAGCGTAGTGTCAGGTTATGGCTACACCTTC. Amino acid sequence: CASSVVSGYGYTF.

The CDR3 DNA reads TGTGCCAGCTCACCACCCACAGGGGGAAGTCTGGGCAATCAGCCCCAGCATTTT. The encoded protein is CASSPPTGGSLGNQPQHF. The chain couples TRBV18 to TRBJ1-5, with 8 bases matching TRBD1. This CDR3 is built from 18 residues. Germline lookup yields CDR1 KGHSH and CDR2 LQKENI. The ends lost 0 bases at V and 2 bases at J; junction bases unmatched: 9.

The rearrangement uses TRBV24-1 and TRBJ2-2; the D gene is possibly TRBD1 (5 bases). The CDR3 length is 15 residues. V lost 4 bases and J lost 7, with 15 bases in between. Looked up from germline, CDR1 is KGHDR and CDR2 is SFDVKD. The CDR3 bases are TGTGCCACCAGTGACCCAGGGATAGGGATCGGGGAGCTGTTTTTT. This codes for CATSDPGIGIGELFF.

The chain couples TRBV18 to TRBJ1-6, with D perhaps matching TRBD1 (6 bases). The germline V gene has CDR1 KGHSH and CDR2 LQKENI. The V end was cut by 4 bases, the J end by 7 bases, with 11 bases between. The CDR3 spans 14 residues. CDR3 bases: TGTGCCAGCTCACAGAGGACAGAGAATTCACCCCTCCACTTT. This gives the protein CASSQRTENSPLHF.

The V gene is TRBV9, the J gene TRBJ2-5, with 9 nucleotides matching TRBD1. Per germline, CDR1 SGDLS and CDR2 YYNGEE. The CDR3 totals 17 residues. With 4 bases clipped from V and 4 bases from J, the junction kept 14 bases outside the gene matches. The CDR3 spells CASSLTGSRTGAETQYF. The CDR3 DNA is TGTGCCAGCAGCCTAACGGGTTCTCGGACAGGGGCAGAGACCCAGTACTTC.

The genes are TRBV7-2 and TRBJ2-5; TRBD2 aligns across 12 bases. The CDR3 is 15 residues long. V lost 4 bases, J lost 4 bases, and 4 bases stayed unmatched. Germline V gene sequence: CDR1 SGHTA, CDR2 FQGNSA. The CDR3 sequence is CASSSTSGGRETQYF. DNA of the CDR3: TGTGCCAGCAGCTCGACTAGCGGGGGACGAGAGACCCAGTACTTC.

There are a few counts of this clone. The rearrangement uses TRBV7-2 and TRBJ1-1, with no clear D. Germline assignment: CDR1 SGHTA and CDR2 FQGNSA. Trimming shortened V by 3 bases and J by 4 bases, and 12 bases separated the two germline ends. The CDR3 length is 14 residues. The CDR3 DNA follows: TGTGCCAGCAGCTTTTCCCAGGTTATCACTGAAGCTTTCTTT. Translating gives CASSFSQVITEAFF.

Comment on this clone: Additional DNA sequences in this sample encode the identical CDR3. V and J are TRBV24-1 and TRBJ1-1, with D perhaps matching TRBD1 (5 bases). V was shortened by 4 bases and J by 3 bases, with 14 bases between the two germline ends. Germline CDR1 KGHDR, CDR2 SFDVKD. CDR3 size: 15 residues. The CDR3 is CATSDAGTGDTEAFF. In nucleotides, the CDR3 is TGTGCCACCAGTGACGCGGGGACGGGTGACACTGAAGCTTTCTTT.

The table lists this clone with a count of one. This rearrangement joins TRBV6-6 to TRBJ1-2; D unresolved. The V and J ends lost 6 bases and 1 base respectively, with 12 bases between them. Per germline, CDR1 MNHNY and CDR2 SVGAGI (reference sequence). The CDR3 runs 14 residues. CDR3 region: CASSPGGNNYGYTF. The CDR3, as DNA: TGTGCCAGCAGCCCCGGAGGCAATAACTATGGCTACACCTTC.

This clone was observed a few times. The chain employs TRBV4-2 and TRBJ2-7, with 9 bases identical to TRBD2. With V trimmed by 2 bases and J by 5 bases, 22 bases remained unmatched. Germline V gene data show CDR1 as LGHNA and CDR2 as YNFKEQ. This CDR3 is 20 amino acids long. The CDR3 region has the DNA TGTGCCAGCAGCCAACCCTTGGGTCTGGCTAGCGGGAATCGGGATGACGAGCAGTACTTC. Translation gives CASSQPLGLASGNRDDEQYF.

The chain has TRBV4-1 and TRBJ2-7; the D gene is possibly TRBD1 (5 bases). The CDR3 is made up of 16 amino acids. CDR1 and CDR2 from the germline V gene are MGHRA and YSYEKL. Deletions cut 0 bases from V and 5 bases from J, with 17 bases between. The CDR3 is CASSQDPFFRANEQYF. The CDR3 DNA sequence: TGCGCCAGCAGCCAAGACCCCTTTTTCAGGGCTAACGAGCAGTACTTC.

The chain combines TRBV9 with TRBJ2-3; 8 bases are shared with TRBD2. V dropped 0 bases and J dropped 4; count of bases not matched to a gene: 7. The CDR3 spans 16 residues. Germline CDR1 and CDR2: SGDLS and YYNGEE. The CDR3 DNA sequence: TGTGCCAGCAGCGTAGCTCCCACGGGAGGGGCAGATACGCAGTATTTT. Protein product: CASSVAPTGGADTQYF. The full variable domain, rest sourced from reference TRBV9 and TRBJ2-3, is DSGVTQTPKHLITATGQRVTLRCSPRSGDLSVYWYQQSLDQGLQFLIQYYNGEERAKGNILERFSAQQFPDLHSELNLSSLELGDSALYFCASSVAPTGGADTQYFGPGTRLTVL.

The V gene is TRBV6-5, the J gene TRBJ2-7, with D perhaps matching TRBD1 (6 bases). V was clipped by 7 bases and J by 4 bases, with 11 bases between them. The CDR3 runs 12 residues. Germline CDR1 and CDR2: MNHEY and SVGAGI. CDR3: CASTLTGYEQYF. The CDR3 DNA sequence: TGTGCCAGCACCTTGACAGGATACGAGCAGTACTTC.

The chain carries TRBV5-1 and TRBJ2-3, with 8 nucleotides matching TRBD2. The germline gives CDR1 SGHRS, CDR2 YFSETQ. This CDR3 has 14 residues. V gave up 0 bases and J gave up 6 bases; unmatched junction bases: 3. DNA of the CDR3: TGCGCCAGCAGCTTGGTGCTAGCGGGCGATACGCAGTATTTT. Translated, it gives CASSLVLAGDTQYF.